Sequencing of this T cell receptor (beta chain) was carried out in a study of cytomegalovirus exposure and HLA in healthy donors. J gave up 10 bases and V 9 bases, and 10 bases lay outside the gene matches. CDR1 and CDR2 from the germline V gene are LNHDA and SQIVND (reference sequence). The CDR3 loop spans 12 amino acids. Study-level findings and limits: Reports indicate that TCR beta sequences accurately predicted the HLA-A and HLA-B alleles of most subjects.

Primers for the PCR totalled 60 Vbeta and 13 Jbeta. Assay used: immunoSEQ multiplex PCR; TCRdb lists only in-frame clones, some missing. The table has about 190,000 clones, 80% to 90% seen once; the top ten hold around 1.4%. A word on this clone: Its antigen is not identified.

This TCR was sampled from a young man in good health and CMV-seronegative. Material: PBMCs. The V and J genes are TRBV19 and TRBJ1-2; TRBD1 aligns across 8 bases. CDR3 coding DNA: TGTGCCAGCAACTCGGGACAGGACCTCTACACCTTC. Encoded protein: CASNSGQDLYTF.